Following are 25 T cell receptor beta chains from one sample sequenced in a study of blood T cell repertoires in COVID-19 (dated by TCRdb to 2018 to 2021). The library relied on the immunoSEQ multiplex PCR assay. TCRdb mirrors the immuneACCESS table, restricted to in-frame sequences. Some clones are absent from its copies; in checked studies, under half trace to an unresolved V gene, and the reason for the others is unknown. For this sample the table gives 270,000 or so clones, of which roughly 86% were detected only once. The top ten hold just under 9% of the sample. The sequenced sample consisted of peripheral blood. The receptors were gathered from a man aged 35 to 55 with active or convalescent COVID-19.

The chain employs TRBV6-5 and TRBJ1-2; TRBD1 matches 8 bases. CDR1 and CDR2 (germline): MNHEY, SVGAGI. V shed 8 bases, J shed 4 bases, and the junction held 6 bases outside the gene matches. The CDR3 loop spans 13 amino acids. CDR3 amino acids: CASGTGRLYGYTF. The CDR3 DNA reads TGTGCCAGCGGGACAGGTCGCCTCTATGGCTACACCTTC.

The genes are TRBV5-6 and TRBJ1-1, with 8 nucleotides matching TRBD1. CDR3 length equals 14 residues. The J segment lost 5 bases and the V segment lost 2 bases, leaving 5 bases of the junction unmatched. Germline assignment: CDR1 SGHDT and CDR2 YYEEEE. CDR3 region: CASSFGTGGTEAFF. CDR3 nucleotide sequence: TGTGCCAGCAGCTTCGGGACAGGAGGAACTGAAGCTTTCTTT.

The chain has TRBV4-1 and TRBJ1-6, with 10 bases identical to TRBD1. Germline lookup yields CDR1 MGHRA and CDR2 YSYEKL. There are 14 residues in the CDR3. After removal of 5 bases from V and 11 bases from J, the junction contained 6 bases not matched to a gene. As DNA, the CDR3 is TGCGCCAGCAGCTCCCCGGGACAGGGGCCACCCCTCCACTTT. It is translated as CASSSPGQGPPLHF.

V and J are TRBV30 and TRBJ1-4, with D uncertain. Deletions cut 1 base from V and 8 bases from J, with 11 bases between. In germline, CDR1 is GTSNPN, CDR2 SVGIG (reference sequence). The CDR3 covers 13 residues. The chain's CDR3 is CAWSGLTYEKLFF. The DNA for the CDR3 is TGTGCCTGGAGTGGCTTAACTTACGAAAAACTGTTTTTT.

The J gene is TRBJ1-1, the V gene TRBV5-1, with 9 bases identical to TRBD1. V shed 3 bases, J shed 3 bases, and the junction held 6 bases outside the gene matches. The CDR3 loop spans 15 amino acids. Germline loops: CDR1 SGHRS, CDR2 YFSETQ. The CDR3 nucleotides are TGCGCCAGCAGCTCCGGACAGGGGTTGCACACTGAAGCTTTCTTT. As protein: CASSSGQGLHTEAFF.

The J gene is TRBJ2-1, the V gene TRBV4-1; D remains unclear. The CDR3 covers 12 residues. The V gene's germline CDR1 is MGHRA and CDR2 YSYEKL. Deletions cut 7 bases from V and 8 bases from J, with 12 bases between. The CDR3 protein is CASKTFRDEQFF. The CDR3 DNA sequence: TGCGCCAGCAAGACTTTCCGGGATGAGCAGTTCTTC.

This sequence joins TRBV18 and TRBJ1-5; D is ambiguous. Deletions cut 5 bases from V and 5 bases from J, with 19 bases between. The germline CDR1 and CDR2 sequences are KGHSH and LQKENI. CDR3 length: 16 amino acids. DNA for the CDR3: TGTGCCAGCTCAAGTTGGGAGCGTAGCCCCGATCAGCCCCAGCATTTT. This encodes CASSSWERSPDQPQHF.

J is TRBJ1-2 and V is TRBV13, with TRBD1 matching 8 bases. The V gene's germline CDR1 is PRHDT and CDR2 FYEKMQ (reference sequence). Unmatched junction bases numbered 12, after V lost 4 bases and J lost 5 bases. The length of the CDR3 is 16 residues. In DNA form, the CDR3 reads TGTGCCAGCAGCTCCCGCCGGGACAGGACCGATTATGGCTACACCTTC. Translated: CASSSRRDRTDYGYTF.

This rearrangement joins TRBV4-2 to TRBJ1-1, with D tentatively TRBD1 (5 bases). CDR3 length: 15 amino acids. The ends were cut back, 0 bases at V and 4 bases at J, with 12 bases in the middle. Germline assignment: CDR1 LGHNA and CDR2 YNFKEQ. The CDR3 DNA follows: TGTGCCAGCAGCCAAGATCTTGCCGGGGGCACTGAAGCTTTCTTT. Encoded protein: CASSQDLAGGTEAFF.

The chain links TRBV5-1 to TRBJ1-5, with 12 bases identical to TRBD1. The J segment lost 2 bases and the V segment lost 4 bases, leaving 13 bases of the junction unmatched. This CDR3 spans 19 amino acids. Germline V gene sequence: CDR1 SGHRS, CDR2 YFSETQ. The DNA for the CDR3 is TGCGCCAGCAGCCCCGGTGGGGGACAGGGGGCCGGAGGCAATCAGCCCCAGCATTTT. Amino acids: CASSPGGGQGAGGNQPQHF.

V and J are TRBV18 and TRBJ2-7; TRBD2 might be the D (6 bases). This CDR3 contains 15 residues. V gave up 1 base and J gave up 7 bases, with 17 bases separating them. Germline CDR1 KGHSH, CDR2 LQKENI. CDR3 sequence reads: CASSPRTGEVREQYF. The CDR3 region has the DNA TGTGCCAGCTCACCACGCACCGGGGAGGTGAGAGAGCAGTACTTC. Complete variable domain (other parts from reference TRBV18 and TRBJ2-7): NAGVMQNPRHLVRRRGQEARLRCSPMKGHSHVYWYRQLPEEGLKFMVYLQKENIIDESGMPKERFSAEFPKEGPSILRIQQVVRGDSAAYFCASSPRTGEVREQYFGPGTRLTVT.

V is TRBV5-4 and J is TRBJ2-3; tentatively, D is TRBD2 (6 bases). The CDR3 consists of 18 residues. Germline loops: CDR1 SGHNT, CDR2 YYREEE (reference sequence). V dropped 2 bases and J dropped 4 bases, with 23 bases sitting between them. CDR3 sequence: CASSLVRDSQSGADTQYF. For the CDR3, the DNA is TGTGCCAGCAGCTTAGTCCGGGACTCCCAGAGTGGGGCAGATACGCAGTATTTT.

This clone was picked up one time. CDR3 amino acids: CATSGFAYNSPLHF. CDR3 DNA sequence: TGTGCCACCTCAGGGTTCGCCTATAATTCACCCCTCCACTTT. This chain links TRBV28 with TRBJ1-6, with a tentative D call TRBD1 (5 bases). V was pared by 10 bases and J by 2 bases, with 12 bases between. CDR1 and CDR2 from the germline V gene are MDHEN and SYDVKM. The CDR3 contains 14 residues.

There are a few counts of this clone. V usage is TRBV4-2 and J usage is TRBJ2-1, with 10 bases fitting TRBD1. This CDR3 has 16 amino acids. After removal of 1 base from V and 8 bases from J, the junction contained 8 bases not matched to a gene. Germline V gives CDR1 LGHNA, CDR2 YNFKEQ. CDR3 sequence (DNA): TGTGCCAGCAGCCAAGTTCGCGGGACAGGGGTCGATGAGCAGTTCTTC. This sequence encodes CASSQVRGTGVDEQFF.

V usage is TRBV4-1 and J usage is TRBJ1-1; D is undetermined. From germline, CDR1 is MGHRA and CDR2 YSYEKL. V was clipped by 0 bases and J by 4 bases, with 6 bases between them. CDR3 size: 13 residues. DNA for the CDR3: TGCGCCAGCAGCCAAGATCCGAGCACTGAAGCTTTCTTT. This codes for CASSQDPSTEAFF.

The table lists this clone with a count of one. The chain carries TRBV7-2 and TRBJ1-6, with D possibly being TRBD1 (6 bases). The CDR3 spans 12 residues. Trimming shortened V by 5 bases and J by 13 bases, and 12 bases separated the two germline ends. The germline CDR1 and CDR2 sequences are SGHTA and FQGNSA. The CDR3 DNA is TGTGCCAGCAGCCATAAGGGGGACCCCCTCCACTTT. Translating it yields CASSHKGDPLHF.

This chain connects TRBV14 to TRBJ1-1; no clear D gene. Germline V gives CDR1 SGHDN, CDR2 FVKESK. V lost 5 bases and J lost 0, with 7 bases in between. The CDR3 consists of 13 residues. CDR3 in amino acids: CASSSQLNTEAFF. The CDR3 nucleotides read TGTGCCAGCAGCTCACAACTGAACACTGAAGCTTTCTTT.

This chain connects TRBV7-9 to TRBJ2-3; 8 nucleotides line up with TRBD2. The CDR3 contains 13 residues. V was clipped by 11 bases and J by 5 bases; unmatched bases: 9. Germline assignment: CDR1 SEHNR and CDR2 FQNEAQ (reference sequence). The CDR3: CALWVAGRDTQYF. CDR3 sequence (DNA): TGTGCCCTTTGGGTAGCGGGGAGAGATACGCAGTATTTT.

This sequence joins TRBV7-9 and TRBJ1-6; 9 bases match TRBD1. The length of the CDR3 is 14 residues. V shed 5 bases and J 10 bases; nucleotides not matched to a gene: 6. Germline lookup yields CDR1 SEHNR and CDR2 FQNEAQ (reference sequence). Written as DNA, the CDR3 is TGTGCCAGCAGCCAGGACAGGGGATGGTCACCCCTCCACTTT. The encoded protein is CASSQDRGWSPLHF. Combining the CDR3 with reference TRBV7-9 and TRBJ1-6 gives the whole variable domain DTGVSQNPRHKITKRGQNVTFRCDPISEHNRLYWYRQTLGQGPEFLTYFQNEAQLEKSRLLSDRFSAERPKGSFSTLEIQRTEQGDSAMYLCASSQDRGWSPLHFGNGTRLTVT.

V is TRBV5-4 and J is TRBJ2-2, with 10 bases lining up with TRBD2. Trimming cost V 7 bases and J 2 bases; bases outside gene matches: 8. Germline V gene lookup returns CDR1 SGHNT and CDR2 YYREEE (reference sequence). The CDR3 covers 16 residues. DNA of the CDR3: TGTGCCAGCGGCCCTACTAGCGGGATTAACACCGGGGAGCTGTTTTTT. Encoded protein: CASGPTSGINTGELFF.

The chain employs TRBV28 and TRBJ1-5; D might be TRBD1 (5 bases). Germline CDR1 MDHEN, CDR2 SYDVKM. V lost 3 bases, J lost 6 bases, and 12 bases lay in between. The CDR3 has 14 amino acids. CDR3 sequence (DNA): TGTGCCAGCAGTTTGTTACAGGAACCTCAGCCCCAGCATTTT. This gives the protein CASSLLQEPQPQHF.

J is TRBJ1-3 and V is TRBV18, with D unclear. Trimming stripped 0 bases from V and 0 bases from J, with 9 bases between. CDR1 and CDR2 (germline): KGHSH, LQKENI. This CDR3 contains 16 residues. The CDR3 reads CASSPPGPTSGNTIYF. The CDR3 DNA is TGTGCCAGCTCACCACCTGGTCCTACCTCTGGAAACACCATATATTTT.

The chain couples TRBV18 to TRBJ1-5; D not resolved. Germline V gives CDR1 KGHSH, CDR2 LQKENI. The CDR3 is 13 residues long. The V gene lost 6 bases and the J gene lost 4 bases, with 10 bases spanning the gap. The CDR3 DNA sequence: TGTGCCAGCTCCAAACAGAGAAATCAGCCCCAGCATTTT. This gives the protein CASSKQRNQPQHF.

The J gene is TRBJ1-2, the V gene TRBV6-5, with D unresolved. Germline CDR1 is MNHEY and CDR2 is SVGAGI. Trimming took off 8 bases at V and 4 bases at J, with 11 bases between the two ends. The CDR3 length is 12 residues. The CDR3 nucleotides are TGTGCCAGCCAGGTCGGTCTCTATGGCTACACCTTC. It encodes CASQVGLYGYTF.

This rearrangement joins TRBV11-2 to TRBJ1-3; D not certain. Trimming left V 4 bases short and J 7 bases short, with 17 bases between. Germline CDR1 is SGHAT and CDR2 is FQNNGV. CDR3 length: 15 amino acids. CDR3 in amino acids: CASSSRGSGGNTIYF. In DNA form, the CDR3 reads TGTGCCAGCAGCTCCCGCGGGTCGGGTGGGAACACCATATATTTT.